A single sample is the source of the 27 T cell receptor beta chains below, sequenced in a study of blood T cell repertoires in COVID-19. TCRdb's copy holds only in-frame clones and misses some; the assay was immunoSEQ multiplex PCR. The sample includes over 130,000 clones, 65% to 90% of them seen just once. The specimen sequenced was peripheral blood. These receptors all come from a man between 70 and 80 years old with acute or convalescent COVID-19.

The gene calls are TRBV15 and TRBJ1-2; no clear D gene. Per the germline V gene, CDR1 is LNHNV and CDR2 is YYDKDF (reference sequence). There are 14 residues in the CDR3. Trimming shortened V by 0 bases and J by 6 bases, and 11 bases separated the two germline ends. CDR3 amino acids: CATSRDRRVHGYTF. The CDR3, as DNA: TGTGCCACCAGCAGAGATAGGAGGGTCCATGGCTACACCTTC.

This clone was observed once. This sequence joins TRBV19 and TRBJ1-4, with D hard to call. The germline V gene encodes CDR1 LNHDA and CDR2 SQIVND (reference sequence). CDR3 length equals 14 residues. Trimming shortened V by 3 bases and J by 3 bases, and 8 bases separated the two germline ends. The CDR3, as DNA: TGTGCCAGTAGTATGGACGGGGCTAATGAAAAACTGTTTTTT. This codes for CASSMDGANEKLFF.

This sequence joins TRBV2 and TRBJ1-5; D perhaps matches TRBD1 (6 bases). Germline V CDR1 and CDR2: SNHLY, FYNNEI. CDR3 length: 14 residues. The V end lost 3 bases, the J end lost 3 bases, and 9 bases lay between the germline ends. In DNA, the CDR3 is TGTGCCAGCAGTGAGGACAGAATCAATCAGCCCCAGCATTTT. Translated, it gives CASSEDRINQPQHF.

Comment on this clone: The junction differs from germline at one of its ends, possibly a read error. The rearrangement joins TRBV29-1 to TRBJ2-5, with D perhaps assigned TRBD1 or TRBD2 (6 bases each). Germline V gene lookup returns CDR1 SQVTM and CDR2 ANQGSEA. This CDR3 contains 13 residues. The CDR3 loop is CSVKEGGRETQYF. The CDR3 nucleotides read TGCAGCGTTAAAGAGGGGGGACGAGAGACCCAGTACTTC.

V is TRBV11-2 and J is TRBJ1-2, with TRBD1 as a possible D gene (6 bases). The germline V gene has CDR1 SGHAT and CDR2 FQNNGV. The V gene lost 0 bases and the J gene lost 8 bases, with 10 bases spanning the gap. The CDR3 loop spans 13 amino acids. The CDR3 region has the DNA TGTGCCAGCAGCTTAGACCCGACAGGCGGCTACACCTTC. Protein product: CASSLDPTGGYTF.

V and J are TRBV27 and TRBJ2-2; D is unresolved. Germline V gene lookup returns CDR1 MNHEY and CDR2 SMNVEV (reference sequence). V dropped 7 bases and J dropped 6 bases, with 15 bases sitting between them. The CDR3 contains 14 residues. CDR3 nucleotide sequence: TGTGCCAGCATGAAACAGTTTTTAGCCGGGGAGCTGTTTTTT. This translates into CASMKQFLAGELFF.

This clone was seen a single time. The chain links TRBV6-5 to TRBJ2-2; D remains ambiguous. Germline V gene lookup returns CDR1 MNHEY and CDR2 SVGAGI. The CDR3 has 15 residues. V gave up 6 bases and J gave up 3 bases, with 14 bases separating them. The CDR3: CASSLRFTDTGELFF. In DNA form, the CDR3 reads TGTGCCAGCAGCTTGAGGTTTACGGACACCGGGGAGCTGTTTTTT.

V usage is TRBV4-1 and J usage is TRBJ2-5; 8 nucleotides agree with TRBD1. The CDR3 length is 15 residues. The V gene's germline CDR1 is MGHRA and CDR2 YSYEKL. Germline trimming cut 5 bases from V and 3 bases from J; bases unmatched to any gene: 8. The CDR3 sequence is CASSIRTGTEETQYF. As DNA, the CDR3 is TGCGCCAGCAGCATACGGACAGGGACCGAAGAGACCCAGTACTTC.

The table lists this clone with many counts. The chain employs TRBV19 and TRBJ2-7, with TRBD2 identical over 13 bases. In germline, CDR1 is LNHDA, CDR2 SQIVND (reference sequence). V shed 6 bases and J 6 bases; nucleotides not matched to a gene: 11. This CDR3 comprises 16 residues. CDR3 nucleotide sequence: TGTGCCAGTAGCCTCAAACTAGCGGGAGGGCCCCTCGAGCAGTACTTC. This codes for CASSLKLAGGPLEQYF.

The V gene is TRBV5-1, the J gene TRBJ2-7, with TRBD2 matching over 7 bases. Trimming took 4 bases from V and 0 from J; bases not matched to a gene: 7. The germline CDR1 and CDR2 sequences are SGHRS and YFSETQ. The CDR3 contains 15 residues. CDR3 nucleotide sequence: TGCGCCAGCAGCCCGGACGGGGGGAGCTCCTACGAGCAGTACTTC. The encoded protein is CASSPDGGSSYEQYF.

The V and J genes are TRBV7-2 and TRBJ2-7; D may be TRBD1 (5 bases). This CDR3 comprises 13 residues. The V gene lost 2 bases and the J gene lost 3 bases, with 8 bases spanning the gap. CDR1 SGHTA and CDR2 FQGNSA come from the germline V gene. The CDR3 region is CASSLTDNYEQYF. The DNA of the CDR3 is TGTGCCAGCAGCTTAACGGACAACTACGAGCAGTACTTC.

J is TRBJ1-1 and V is TRBV6-5; 9 bases match TRBD1. V shed 2 bases, J shed 4 bases, and the junction held 2 bases outside the gene matches. Germline V CDR1 and CDR2: MNHEY, SVGAGI. This CDR3 is 14 amino acids long. This chain's CDR3 is CASSYRTGVTEAFF. The CDR3 nucleotides read TGTGCCAGCAGTTACCGGACAGGGGTCACTGAAGCTTTCTTT.

With respect to this clone: A junction boundary mismatches the germline segment, possibly from a read error. This sequence joins TRBV13 and TRBJ2-1; no reliable D call. The length of the CDR3 is 13 residues. Germline lookup yields CDR1 PRHDT and CDR2 FYEKMQ (reference sequence). Here the CDR3 reads CASSLDSHNEQFF. In nucleotides, the CDR3 is TGTGCCAGCAGTTTAGACTCACACAATGAGCAGTTCTTC.

The chain combines TRBV7-3 with TRBJ2-1; 10 bases match TRBD2. Unmatched junction bases numbered 8, after V lost 5 bases and J lost 4 bases. In germline, CDR1 is SGHTA, CDR2 FQGTGA. There are 16 residues in the CDR3. The CDR3: CASSLVAGGLYNEQFF. As DNA, the CDR3 is TGTGCCAGCAGCCTAGTAGCGGGGGGATTATACAATGAGCAGTTCTTC.

The V call is TRBV4-1, the J call TRBJ2-1; 8 positions match TRBD2. CDR3 size: 17 residues. CDR1 and CDR2 from the germline V gene are MGHRA and YSYEKL. With 1 base clipped from V and 9 bases from J, the junction kept 14 bases outside the gene matches. CDR3 in DNA: TGCGCCAGCAGCCAAGTGTTACTTACGGGAGGGCCTGGTGAGCAGTTCTTC. It yields the protein CASSQVLLTGGPGEQFF.

The V call is TRBV7-2, the J call TRBJ2-3, with 7 bases that match TRBD2. The germline CDR1 and CDR2 sequences are SGHTA and FQGNSA. Unmatched junction bases numbered 4, after V lost 0 bases and J lost 4 bases. CDR3 length equals 15 residues. In nucleotides, the CDR3 is TGTGCCAGCAGCTTAGCGGGAGGGAGGTCAGATACGCAGTATTTT. Amino acids: CASSLAGGRSDTQYF.

This rearrangement joins TRBV28 to TRBJ1-6; 7 nucleotides agree with TRBD1. Germline V gene data show CDR1 as MDHEN and CDR2 as SYDVKM. V lost 6 bases and J lost 4; bases outside the gene matches: 6. This CDR3 region has 15 residues. Here the CDR3 reads CASRSQGQYNSPLHF. The CDR3 bases are TGTGCCAGCAGATCCCAGGGACAGTATAATTCACCCCTCCACTTT.

The gene calls are TRBV28 and TRBJ2-1, with 7 bases identical to TRBD1. This CDR3 contains 14 residues. J was trimmed by 6 bases and V by 3 bases; bases with no gene match: 5. Per the germline V gene, CDR1 is MDHEN and CDR2 is SYDVKM. CDR3 coding DNA: TGTGCCAGCAGTTTTGGTCAGGGGGTCAATGAGCAGTTCTTC. Its translation: CASSFGQGVNEQFF.

The CDR3 spells CASTRRGGETQYF. CDR3 DNA: TGTGCCAGCACCCGAAGGGGGGGGGAGACCCAGTACTTC. This chain joins TRBV9 and TRBJ2-5, with a weak D call TRBD2 (7 bases). Trimming cost V 6 bases and J 5 bases, with 14 bases left between them. This CDR3 spans 13 amino acids. CDR1 and CDR2 from the germline V gene are SGDLS and YYNGEE. The whole variable domain, remainder taken from reference TRBV9 and TRBJ2-5, is DSGVTQTPKHLITATGQRVTLRCSPRSGDLSVYWYQQSLDQGLQFLIQYYNGEERAKGNILERFSAQQFPDLHSELNLSSLELGDSALYFCASTRRGGETQYFGPGTRLLVL.

Note on this clone: At one boundary the junction diverges from the germline segment, which might be a read error. CDR3 sequence (DNA): TGTGCCAGTAATATACCAGGGGGCGGGGATGAAAAACTGTTTTTT. Protein: CASNIPGGGDEKLFF. The chain joins TRBV19 to TRBJ1-4, with 8 bases identical to TRBD1. The CDR3 runs to 15 residues. CDR1 LNHDA and CDR2 SQIVND come from the germline V gene (reference sequence).

The V call is TRBV7-8, the J call TRBJ2-3, with D hard to call. There are 12 residues in the CDR3. V lost 5 bases and J lost 2, with 5 bases in between. Germline CDR1 and CDR2: SGHVS and FQNEAQ. The CDR3 spells CASSPNTDTQYF. DNA for the CDR3: TGTGCCAGCAGCCCAAACACAGATACGCAGTATTTT.

CDR3 bases: TGTGCCATCAGTGAGTTTAAGACAGGATCTAACTATGGCTACACCTTC. This codes for CAISEFKTGSNYGYTF. The V call is TRBV10-3, the J call TRBJ1-2; D perhaps matches TRBD1 (6 bases). Trimming took 1 base from V and 0 from J, leaving 12 bases between them. The CDR3 spans 16 residues. Germline CDR1 and CDR2: ENHRY and SYGVKD.

This clone has just a few counts. The genes are TRBV18 and TRBJ2-1; a possible D gene is TRBD2 (6 bases). Germline CDR1 and CDR2: KGHSH and LQKENI. V dropped 0 bases and J dropped 0 bases, with 9 bases sitting between them. This CDR3 is built from 16 residues. Here the CDR3 DNA reads TGTGCCAGCTCACCACCGGCGGGACCCTCCTACAATGAGCAGTTCTTC. Protein sequence: CASSPPAGPSYNEQFF.

This chain uses TRBV2 with TRBJ1-3; D unclear. V lost 2 bases, J lost 4 bases, and 15 bases lay in between. The CDR3 consists of 16 residues. Germline loops: CDR1 SNHLY, CDR2 FYNNEI. CDR3 nucleotides: TGTGCCAGCAGTGAATTCGGGGTCCAGATAGGAAACACCATATATTTT. Amino acid sequence: CASSEFGVQIGNTIYF.

The table lists this clone with a few counts. This chain links TRBV12-3 or TRBV12-4 with TRBJ2-1; 9 bases match TRBD2. This CDR3 comprises 13 residues. V trimming: 7 bases; J trimming: 6 bases; junction bases outside the gene matches: 4. The CDR3 nucleotides read TGTGCCAGCATGGGACTAGCTTTCAATGAGCAGTTCTTC. Its translation: CASMGLAFNEQFF.

J is TRBJ1-1 and V is TRBV6-1; no clear D gene. Germline CDR1 and CDR2: MNHNS and SASEGT. The CDR3 totals 12 residues. Trimming took 3 bases from V and 9 from J, leaving 11 bases between them. CDR3 in DNA: TGTGCCAGCAGTGAGTATGGGGAGCAAGCTTTCTTT. As protein: CASSEYGEQAFF.

The CDR3 is CAISGGGSNQPQHF. CDR3 bases: TGTGCCATCAGCGGGGGGGGGAGCAATCAGCCCCAGCATTTT. This sequence joins TRBV10-3 and TRBJ1-5; tentative D call: TRBD1 (5 bases). The CDR3 loop spans 14 amino acids. Per germline, CDR1 ENHRY and CDR2 SYGVKD. Trimming removed 6 bases from V and 1 base from J, with 10 bases in between.